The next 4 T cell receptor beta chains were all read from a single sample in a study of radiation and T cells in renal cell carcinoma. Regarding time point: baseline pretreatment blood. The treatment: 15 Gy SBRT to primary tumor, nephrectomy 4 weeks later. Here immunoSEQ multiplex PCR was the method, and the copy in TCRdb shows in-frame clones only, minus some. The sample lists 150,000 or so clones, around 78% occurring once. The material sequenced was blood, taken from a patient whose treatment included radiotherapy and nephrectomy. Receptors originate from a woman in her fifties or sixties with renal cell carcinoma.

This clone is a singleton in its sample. CDR3 residues: CASSERPNEQFF. The CDR3 nucleotides are TGTGCCAGTAGTGAACGGCCCAATGAGCAGTTCTTC. The chain couples TRBV19 to TRBJ2-1; D is unclear. Germline V gene lookup returns CDR1 LNHDA and CDR2 SQIVND (reference sequence). The ends were cut back, 5 bases at V and 6 bases at J, with 8 bases in the middle. The CDR3 contains 12 residues.

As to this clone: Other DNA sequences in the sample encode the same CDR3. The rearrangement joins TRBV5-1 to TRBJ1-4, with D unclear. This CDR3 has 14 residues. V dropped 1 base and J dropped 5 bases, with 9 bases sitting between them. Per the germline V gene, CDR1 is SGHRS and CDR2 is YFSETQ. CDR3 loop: CASSLSTGNEKLFF. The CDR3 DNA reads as TGCGCCAGCAGCTTGTCGACGGGAAATGAAAAACTGTTTTTT.

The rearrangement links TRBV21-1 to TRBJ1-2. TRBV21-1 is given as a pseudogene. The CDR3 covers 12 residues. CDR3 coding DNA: TGTGCCCCACGGAAGCTCTCTAGTGGCTACACCTTC. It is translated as CAPRKLSSGYTF.

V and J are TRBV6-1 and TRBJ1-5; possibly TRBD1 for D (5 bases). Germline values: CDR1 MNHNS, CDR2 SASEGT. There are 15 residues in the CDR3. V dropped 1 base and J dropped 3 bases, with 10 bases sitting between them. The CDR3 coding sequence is TGTGCCAGCAGTGAAGTGGGGCAATTCAATCAGCCCCAGCATTTT. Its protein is CASSEVGQFNQPQHF.